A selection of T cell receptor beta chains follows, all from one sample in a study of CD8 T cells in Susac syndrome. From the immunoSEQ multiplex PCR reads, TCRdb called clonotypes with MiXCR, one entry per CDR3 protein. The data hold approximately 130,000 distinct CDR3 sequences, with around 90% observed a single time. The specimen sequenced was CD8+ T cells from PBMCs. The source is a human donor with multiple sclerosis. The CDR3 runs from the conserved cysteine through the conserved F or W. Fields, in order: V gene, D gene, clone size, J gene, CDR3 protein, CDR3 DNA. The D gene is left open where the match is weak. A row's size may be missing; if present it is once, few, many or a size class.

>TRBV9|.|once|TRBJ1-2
CASSVNIYGYTF
TGTGCCAGCAGCGTAAATATCTATGGCTACACCTTC
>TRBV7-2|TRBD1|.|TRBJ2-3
CASRMTGDTDTQYF
TGTGCCAGCAGGATGACAGGGGACACAGATACGCAGTATTTT
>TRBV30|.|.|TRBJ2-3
CAWSDQYDTQYF
TGTGCCTGGAGTGATCAATACGATACGCAGTATTTT
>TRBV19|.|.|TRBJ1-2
CASTIGHFYGYTF
TGTGCCAGTACGATTGGGCATTTCTATGGCTACACCTTC
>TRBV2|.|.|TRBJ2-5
CASSEAWSTQETQYF
TGTGCCAGCAGTGAAGCCTGGTCTACCCAAGAGACCCAGTACTTC
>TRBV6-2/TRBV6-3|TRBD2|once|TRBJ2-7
CASTQSGLGSSEQYF
TGTGCCAGCACCCAGTCGGGACTAGGATCGAGCGAGCAGTACTTC
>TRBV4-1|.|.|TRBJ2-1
CASSNEGNEQFF
TGCGCCAGCAGCAATGAGGGAAATGAGCAGTTCTTC
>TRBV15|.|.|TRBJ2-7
CATSWGVGDDEQYF
TGTGCCACCAGCTGGGGGGTGGGGGACGACGAGCAGTACTTC
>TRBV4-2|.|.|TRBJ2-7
CASTRWLGEWYEQYF
TGTGCCAGCACCCGATGGCTAGGAGAATGGTACGAGCAGTACTTC
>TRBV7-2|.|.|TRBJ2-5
CASSHGTDPGETQYF
TGTGCCAGCAGCCACGGGACCGACCCCGGAGAGACCCAGTACTTC
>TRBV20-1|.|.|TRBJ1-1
CSAADSMNTEAFF
TGCAGTGCTGCTGACTCGATGAACACTGAAGCTTTCTTT
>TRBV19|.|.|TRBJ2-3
CASSSVVDPQYF
TGTGCCAGTAGTTCGGTTGTTGACCCGCAGTATTTT
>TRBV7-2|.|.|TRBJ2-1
CASSWGSSYNEQFF
TGTGCCAGCAGCTGGGGAAGCTCCTACAATGAGCAGTTCTTC
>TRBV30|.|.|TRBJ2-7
CAYTADLSYEQYF
TGTGCCTACACAGCGGATCTCTCCTACGAGCAGTACTTC
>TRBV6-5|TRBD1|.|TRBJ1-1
CASSWFQGAIEAFF
TGTGCCAGCAGTTGGTTTCAGGGGGCCATTGAAGCTTTCTTT